One and the same sample provided the 16 T cell receptor beta chains below, sequenced in a study of blood T cell repertoires in COVID-19 (dated by TCRdb to 2019 to 2021). The library was obtained by the immunoSEQ multiplex PCR assay. TCRdb obtained this table from immuneACCESS and retained in-frame rearrangements with V and J assigned. These tables miss some clones; where compared with another copy, unresolved V genes account for less than half of the shortfall, and the remainder is unexplained. Here the sample has 98,000 or so clones; about 91% occur a single time. Roughly 6% of the sample is in the top ten clones. The sequenced sample was peripheral blood. All receptors come from a human donor in a cohort sampled during active COVID-19.

This clone was found once. The chain combines TRBV11-3 with TRBJ2-7, with D unclear. The V end was cut by 3 bases, the J end by 3 bases, with 6 bases between. Germline V lookup: CDR1 SGHNT, CDR2 YENEEA. The CDR3 consists of 12 residues. The CDR3 loop is CASSFGDYEQYF. Here the CDR3 DNA reads TGTGCCAGCAGCTTCGGAGACTACGAGCAGTACTTC.

The chain is built from TRBV7-3 and TRBJ2-5; 7 nucleotides match TRBD2. Germline V gene sequence: CDR1 SGHTA, CDR2 FQGTGA. V lost 5 bases and J lost 5; bases outside the gene matches: 8. This CDR3 region has 14 residues. The CDR3 spells CASSQTGGVETQYF. The CDR3 DNA follows: TGTGCCAGCAGCCAGACGGGGGGAGTCGAGACCCAGTACTTC.

The chain is built from TRBV19 and TRBJ2-3; D is ambiguous. The germline V gene has CDR1 LNHDA and CDR2 SQIVND (reference sequence). The V gene lost 8 bases and the J gene lost 0 bases, with 18 bases spanning the gap. This CDR3 region has 16 residues. CDR3 protein: CASGRVGLTSTDTQYF. The CDR3 DNA follows: TGTGCCAGTGGCCGGGTCGGATTAACTAGCACAGATACGCAGTATTTT.

This sequence joins TRBV5-6 and TRBJ1-2; perhaps TRBD1 as D (5 bases). Trimming cost V 1 base and J 7 bases, with 17 bases left between them. The CDR3 sequence is 15 residues long. CDR1 is SGHDT and CDR2 is YYEEEE in the germline V gene. The CDR3 loop is CASSLKAGPISGYTF. The CDR3 DNA sequence: TGTGCCAGCAGCTTGAAGGCAGGGCCCATAAGTGGCTACACCTTC.

CDR3 DNA: TGTGCCGTCCCACTAGCGTCTAGCACAGATACGCAGTATTTT. Protein: CAVPLASSTDTQYF. The V and J genes are TRBV7-9 and TRBJ2-3, with 7 bases matching TRBD2. After removal of 11 bases from V and 0 bases from J, the junction contained 8 bases not matched to a gene. The CDR3 extends over 14 amino acids. Germline V lookup: CDR1 SEHNR, CDR2 FQNEAQ (reference sequence).

The CDR3 nucleotides read TGTGCCAGCAGCCAAGATTTGGGTAGCGGGGGTTTAGAGACCCAGTACTTC. Amino acid sequence: CASSQDLGSGGLETQYF. The chain is built from TRBV4-2 and TRBJ2-5, with TRBD2 matching over 9 bases. V was clipped by 0 bases and J by 4 bases; unmatched bases: 9. The CDR3 consists of 17 residues. Germline V gene data show CDR1 as LGHNA and CDR2 as YNFKEQ.

This rearrangement joins TRBV5-6 to TRBJ1-2; TRBD1 might be the D (6 bases). V was cut by 7 bases and J by 4 bases, with 11 bases left in between. The CDR3 extends over 12 amino acids. Germline CDR1 SGHDT, CDR2 YYEEEE. The CDR3 loop is CASRQALYGYTF. Written as DNA, the CDR3 is TGTGCCAGCCGACAGGCACTCTATGGCTACACCTTC.

This clone was counted once. The CDR3 spells CASSLEMLGGTDEQFF. The CDR3 DNA reads TGTGCCAGCAGCTTAGAGATGTTGGGGGGTACCGATGAGCAGTTCTTC. The genes are TRBV7-6 and TRBJ2-1; the D gene is possibly TRBD2 (6 bases). V gave up 1 base and J gave up 8 bases, with 18 bases separating them. CDR3 length equals 16 residues. The germline V gene encodes CDR1 SGHVS and CDR2 FNYEAQ.

This clone showed up just once. The chain links TRBV7-9 to TRBJ2-1; 9 bases map to TRBD2. The CDR3 covers 16 residues. V trimming: 3 bases; J trimming: 5 bases; junction bases outside the gene matches: 8. In germline, CDR1 is SEHNR, CDR2 FQNEAQ (reference sequence). The CDR3 is CASSFGLAMGNNEQFF. As DNA, the CDR3 is TGTGCCAGCAGCTTTGGACTAGCGATGGGCAACAATGAGCAGTTCTTC.

The rearrangement uses TRBV5-1 and TRBJ1-1; D possibly corresponds to TRBD1 (5 bases). With 0 bases removed from V and 4 bases from J, the gap between germline ends came to 10 bases. Germline V CDR1 and CDR2: SGHRS, YFSETQ. The CDR3 sequence is 14 residues long. In DNA form, the CDR3 reads TGCGCCAGCAGCTTGGAGGGAAGGGGCACTGAAGCTTTCTTT. Amino acid sequence: CASSLEGRGTEAFF.

The CDR3 DNA is TGCGCCAGCAGCTTCACAGGGAGAATGAACACTGAAGCTTTCTTT. Its translation: CASSFTGRMNTEAFF. The rearrangement joins TRBV5-1 to TRBJ1-1; possible D gene TRBD1, 6 bases. Trimming removed 2 bases at V and 0 bases at J, with 11 bases between. CDR1 is SGHRS and CDR2 is YFSETQ in the germline V gene. This CDR3 comprises 15 residues.

The CDR3 DNA reads as TGTACAGACAGGGTTGCGAGCACTGAAGCTTTCTTT. Protein sequence: CTDRVASTEAFF. The chain employs TRBV14 and TRBJ1-1; 7 nucleotides agree with TRBD1. This CDR3 has 12 residues. Per germline, CDR1 SGHDN and CDR2 FVKESK.

The chain uses TRBV7-8 and TRBJ2-7; TRBD1 is a possible D gene (5 bases). The CDR3 consists of 13 residues. The germline V gene has CDR1 SGHVS and CDR2 FQNEAQ. V lost 8 bases to trimming and J lost 3 bases, with 14 bases between them. The CDR3 is CASGRVDNYEQYF. The DNA of the CDR3 is TGTGCCAGCGGCAGGGTAGACAACTACGAGCAGTACTTC.

CDR3 loop: CASSLTGGLNEQYF. The CDR3 nucleotides are TGTGCCAGTAGTCTGACAGGGGGCCTGAACGAGCAGTACTTC. The chain carries TRBV19 and TRBJ2-7; 10 bases line up with TRBD1. The CDR3 is made up of 14 amino acids. V gave up 5 bases and J gave up 5 bases; unmatched junction bases: 6. Germline CDR1 is LNHDA and CDR2 is SQIVND (reference sequence).

This clone was observed once. The chain links TRBV9 to TRBJ1-4; 10 nucleotides align to TRBD1. Trimming removed 3 bases from V and 13 bases from J; junction bases left unmatched: 6. This CDR3 has 13 amino acids. The germline V gene encodes CDR1 SGDLS and CDR2 YYNGEE. CDR3 nucleotides: TGTGCCAGCAGCGGTCGGACAGGGGGAGGACTGTTTTTT. This translates into CASSGRTGGGLFF.

The chain carries TRBV15 and TRBJ2-5; possible D gene TRBD1, 7 bases. The CDR3 loop spans 16 amino acids. V dropped 0 bases and J dropped 5 bases, with 16 bases sitting between them. Per the germline V gene, CDR1 is LNHNV and CDR2 is YYDKDF (reference sequence). As DNA, the CDR3 is TGTGCCACCAGCAGAGATGCTGGCAGGGGGGTCGAGACCCAGTACTTC. It translates to CATSRDAGRGVETQYF. Full variable domain (rest looked up from reference TRBV15 and TRBJ2-5): DAMVIQNPRYQVTQFGKPVTLSCSQTLNHNVMYWYQQKSSQAPKLLFHYYDKDFNNEADTPDNFQSRRPNTSFCFLDIRSPGLGDTAMYLCATSRDAGRGVETQYFGPGTRLLVL.